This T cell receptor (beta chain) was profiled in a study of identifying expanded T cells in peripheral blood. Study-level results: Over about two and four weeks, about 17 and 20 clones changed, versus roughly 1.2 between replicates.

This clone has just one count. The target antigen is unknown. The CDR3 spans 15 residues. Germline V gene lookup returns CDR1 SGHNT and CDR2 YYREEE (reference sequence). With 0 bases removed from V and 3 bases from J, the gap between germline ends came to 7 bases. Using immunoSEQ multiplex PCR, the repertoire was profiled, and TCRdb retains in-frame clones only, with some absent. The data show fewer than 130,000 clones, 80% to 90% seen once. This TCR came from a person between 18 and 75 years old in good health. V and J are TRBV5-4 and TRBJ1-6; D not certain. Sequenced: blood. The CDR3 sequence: CASSLGRVYNSPLHF. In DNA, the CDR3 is TGTGCCAGCAGCTTGGGTAGGGTCTATAATTCACCCCTCCACTTT.